Following are 32 T cell receptor beta chains from one sample sequenced in a study of T cells in tuberculosis. Thawed, overnight-rested PBMC were stained with GMM-loaded CD1B tetramer, viability dye and anti-CD3, then sorted. C32 glucose monomycolate from Rhodococcus equi was loaded onto the CD1B tetramers. Only in-frame clones appear in the TCRdb table, and some are missing; sequencing was by immunoSEQ multiplex PCR. The table has 55,000 to 65,000 clones, 80% to 85% seen once. Sequencing was performed on CD1b-GMM tetramer-negative cells sorted from PBMCs. The receptors stem from an adult woman with latent tuberculosis.

The rearrangement joins TRBV5-1 to TRBJ2-3; no firm D call. Germline V lookup: CDR1 SGHRS, CDR2 YFSETQ. The length of the CDR3 is 14 residues. Trimming took off 0 bases at V and 8 bases at J, with 13 bases between the two ends. The CDR3 protein is CASSLAQASATQYF. CDR3 DNA sequence: TGCGCCAGCAGCTTGGCCCAGGCTTCCGCTACGCAGTATTTT. Combining the CDR3 with reference TRBV5-1 and TRBJ2-3 gives the whole variable domain KAGVTQTPRYLIKTRGQQVTLSCSPISGHRSVSWYQQTPGQGLQFLFEYFSETQRNKGNFPGRFSGRQFSNSRSEMNVSTLELGDSALYLCASSLAQASATQYFGPGTRLTVL.

The genes are TRBV19 and TRBJ1-2; perhaps TRBD1 as D (5 bases). Trimming took 3 bases from V and 7 from J, leaving 15 bases between them. This CDR3 has 14 residues. CDR1 and CDR2 (germline): LNHDA, SQIVND (reference sequence). CDR3 sequence (DNA): TGTGCCAGTAGTATGGGGCGGGGCTTGAGTGGCTACACCTTC. Its protein product is CASSMGRGLSGYTF. Full variable domain (rest looked up from reference TRBV19 and TRBJ1-2): DGGITQSPKYLFRKEGQNVTLSCEQNLNHDAMYWYRQDPGQGLRLIYYSQIVNDFQKGDIAEGYSVSREKKESFPLTVTSAQKNPTAFYLCASSMGRGLSGYTFGSGTRLTVV.

The chain uses TRBV30 and TRBJ2-7, with D tentatively TRBD2 (6 bases). The CDR3 sequence is 16 residues long. The germline V gene has CDR1 GTSNPN and CDR2 SVGIG (reference sequence). With 2 bases removed from V and 4 bases from J, the gap between germline ends came to 21 bases. The CDR3 here is CAWSLGLGGDLYEQYF. As DNA, the CDR3 is TGTGCCTGGAGTTTAGGACTCGGGGGTGACCTTTACGAGCAGTACTTC.

The chain joins TRBV19 to TRBJ1-5; no clear D. The CDR3 has 14 residues. Deletions cut 4 bases from V and 5 bases from J, with 12 bases between. Germline CDR1 and CDR2: LNHDA and SQIVND (reference sequence). In DNA form, the CDR3 reads TGTGCCAGTAGTAGCGTCAACCTATATCAGCCCCAGCATTTT. This encodes CASSSVNLYQPQHF. Variable domain in full (rest from reference TRBV19 and TRBJ1-5): DGGITQSPKYLFRKEGQNVTLSCEQNLNHDAMYWYRQDPGQGLRLIYYSQIVNDFQKGDIAEGYSVSREKKESFPLTVTSAQKNPTAFYLCASSSVNLYQPQHFGDGTRLSIL.

The V and J genes are TRBV4-1 and TRBJ2-2; 10 nucleotides line up with TRBD1. V shed 4 bases and J 6 bases; nucleotides not matched to a gene: 5. The germline gives CDR1 MGHRA, CDR2 YSYEKL. The CDR3 runs 15 residues. CDR3 bases: TGCGCCAGCAGCCTTAGACAGGGGGCGGCCGGGGAGCTGTTTTTT. It encodes CASSLRQGAAGELFF.

This clone was counted between two and nine times. The chain carries TRBV7-3 and TRBJ2-3, with D perhaps TRBD2 (5 bases). CDR3 size: 14 residues. The V and J ends lost 1 base and 6 bases respectively, with 11 bases between them. Germline V gene sequence: CDR1 SGHTA, CDR2 FQGTGA. The CDR3 region has the DNA TGTGCCAGCAGCTTAAGCGGGCCCGGCGATACGCAGTATTTT. The encoded protein is CASSLSGPGDTQYF.

The chain uses TRBV5-1 and TRBJ1-1, with a weak D call TRBD1 (5 bases). V shed 2 bases and J shed 8 bases, with 16 bases lying between them. This CDR3 region has 14 residues. Germline loops: CDR1 SGHRS, CDR2 YFSETQ. The CDR3 DNA is TGCGCCAGCAGCTTTGGGGGGACCGAGCGAGAAGCTTTCTTT. Its translation: CASSFGGTEREAFF.

The V and J genes are TRBV5-4 and TRBJ1-1, with D possibly TRBD1 on 5 matching bases. The CDR3 consists of 17 residues. Germline V gene data show CDR1 as SGHNT and CDR2 as YYREEE (reference sequence). V lost 0 bases and J 1 base, leaving 16 bases between the germline ends. CDR3 amino acids: CASSLAGRGTPNTEAFF. The CDR3, as DNA: TGTGCCAGCAGCTTGGCCGGGAGGGGTACCCCGAACACTGAAGCTTTCTTT.

The chain carries TRBV21-1 and TRBJ1-6. TRBV21-1 is marked as a pseudogene. CDR3 length: 17 residues. CDR3 coding DNA: TGTGCCAGCAGCGCCCCGGGGGGGCAGGGGGAGAATTCACCCCTCCACTTT. Amino acid sequence: CASSAPGGQGENSPLHF.

V usage is TRBV19 and J usage is TRBJ1-1, with D possibly matching TRBD1 (6 bases). From germline, CDR1 is LNHDA and CDR2 SQIVND (reference sequence). The CDR3 has 21 amino acids. V lost 3 bases to trimming and J lost 0 bases, with 29 bases between them. The CDR3 loop is CASSMGPLLGADRLMNTEAFF. In DNA, the CDR3 is TGTGCCAGTAGTATGGGGCCCCTATTGGGGGCCGATCGTCTTATGAACACTGAAGCTTTCTTT.

The chain links TRBV7-2 to TRBJ2-3; 7 bases fit TRBD1. V trimming: 3 bases; J trimming: 3 bases; junction bases outside the gene matches: 3. CDR1 is SGHTA, CDR2 FQGNSA, per germline. The CDR3 has 14 residues. This CDR3 is CASSLDRRTDTQYF. The CDR3 DNA is TGTGCCAGCAGCTTGGACAGGAGGACAGATACGCAGTATTTT.

V and J are TRBV7-8 and TRBJ2-2; D perhaps matches TRBD2 (5 bases). CDR3 length: 15 residues. V gave up 2 bases and J gave up 5 bases, with 12 bases separating them. The germline gives CDR1 SGHVS, CDR2 FQNEAQ. The chain's CDR3 is CASSLTGVLTGELFF. CDR3 DNA sequence: TGTGCCAGCAGCTTAACCGGGGTTCTTACCGGGGAGCTGTTTTTT.

CDR3 in DNA: TGTGCCAGTAGTATAATATTCAGGGTCGATGAGCAGTTCTTC. Its translation: CASSIIFRVDEQFF. This chain uses TRBV19 with TRBJ2-1; D might be TRBD1 (5 bases). Germline CDR1 is LNHDA and CDR2 is SQIVND (reference sequence). The CDR3 extends over 14 amino acids. V was clipped by 2 bases and J by 8 bases, with 13 bases between them.

The V and J genes are TRBV19 and TRBJ1-1, with a possible D match to TRBD1 (6 bases). CDR1 and CDR2 from the germline V gene are LNHDA and SQIVND (reference sequence). Trimming shortened V by 1 base and J by 11 bases, and 17 bases separated the two germline ends. The CDR3 is 14 amino acids. CDR3 bases: TGTGCCAGTAGTATAGCCCAAGGACAGCTGCTGGCTTTCTTT. The encoded protein is CASSIAQGQLLAFF.

The CDR3 region has the DNA TGTGCCATCAGTGAGTCGGCAGGGGCCTACGAGCAGTACTTC. The encoded protein is CAISESAGAYEQYF. The V call is TRBV10-3, the J call TRBJ2-7, with D tentatively TRBD1 (6 bases). The V end was cut by 0 bases, the J end by 2 bases, with 8 bases between. The CDR3 is 14 amino acids. The germline V gene has CDR1 ENHRY and CDR2 SYGVKD.

This rearrangement joins TRBV28 to TRBJ2-7; TRBD2 is a possible D gene (6 bases). The V and J ends lost 5 bases and 8 bases respectively, with 16 bases between them. The CDR3 sequence is 13 residues long. Looked up from germline, CDR1 is MDHEN and CDR2 is SYDVKM. CDR3 sequence reads: CASSTGLLPQQYF. For the CDR3, the DNA is TGTGCCAGCAGTACGGGACTCCTTCCCCAGCAGTACTTC.

V is TRBV7-9 and J is TRBJ2-3, with TRBD1 matching 9 bases. The CDR3 sequence is 15 residues long. CDR1 and CDR2 (germline): SEHNR, FQNEAQ (reference sequence). The J segment lost 3 bases and the V segment lost 5 bases, leaving 6 bases of the junction unmatched. The DNA of the CDR3 is TGTGCCAGCAGCCCGAGAGGGACAGGGACAGATACGCAGTATTTT. Encoded protein: CASSPRGTGTDTQYF.

The V call is TRBV28, the J call TRBJ2-7, with 7 bases matching TRBD1. There are 15 residues in the CDR3. V lost 0 bases and J lost 3; bases outside the gene matches: 5. Germline lookup yields CDR1 MDHEN and CDR2 SYDVKM. The DNA of the CDR3 is TGTGCCAGCAGTTTATGGTGGGGACAGATCTACGAGCAGTACTTC. This encodes CASSLWWGQIYEQYF.

The chain has TRBV11-3 and TRBJ2-2, with a tentative D call TRBD1 (6 bases). The CDR3 sequence is 15 residues long. The V end lost 1 base, the J end lost 4 bases, and 10 bases lay between the germline ends. Germline values: CDR1 SGHNT, CDR2 YENEEA. The CDR3 sequence is CASSLGTVGTGELFF. CDR3 nucleotides: TGTGCCAGCAGCTTAGGGACAGTAGGCACCGGGGAGCTGTTTTTT.

This clone was seen only once. The chain has TRBV2 and TRBJ1-2; 7 bases map to TRBD1. The CDR3 totals 15 residues. The ends lost 7 bases at V and 4 bases at J; junction bases unmatched: 12. CDR1 is SNHLY and CDR2 is FYNNEI in the germline V gene. CDR3: CASNFDRERFYGYTF. The CDR3 region has the DNA TGTGCCAGCAACTTTGACAGGGAAAGATTCTATGGCTACACCTTC.

The chain employs TRBV5-1 and TRBJ2-7, with 7 nucleotides matching TRBD2. Per the germline V gene, CDR1 is SGHRS and CDR2 is YFSETQ. The CDR3 runs 15 residues. V lost 0 bases to trimming and J lost 2 bases; unmatched junction nucleotides: 5. The CDR3: CASSLGAGPAYEQYF. The CDR3 DNA reads TGCGCCAGCAGCTTGGGAGCGGGGCCTGCCTACGAGCAGTACTTC.

V usage is TRBV28 and J usage is TRBJ1-2, with 8 bases lining up with TRBD1. Per germline, CDR1 MDHEN and CDR2 SYDVKM. CDR3 length: 15 residues. J gave up 0 bases and V 6 bases, and 6 bases lay outside the gene matches. This CDR3 reads CASRFLQGANYGYTF. CDR3 DNA: TGTGCCAGCAGATTTCTACAGGGGGCTAACTATGGCTACACCTTC.

The CDR3: CASSPGQGYGYTF. DNA for the CDR3: TGTGCCAGCTCCCCCGGACAGGGCTATGGCTACACCTTC. The chain couples TRBV18 to TRBJ1-2, with 8 positions matching TRBD1. CDR1 is KGHSH, CDR2 LQKENI, per germline. V was clipped by 6 bases and J by 4 bases; unmatched bases: 4. The CDR3 contains 13 residues.

There are a few counts of this clone. The V gene is TRBV7-3, the J gene TRBJ2-1, with 7 positions matching TRBD2. CDR3 length equals 15 residues. With 2 bases clipped from V and 2 bases from J, the junction kept 3 bases outside the gene matches. Germline CDR1 SGHTA, CDR2 FQGTGA. The CDR3, as DNA: TGTGCCAGCAGCTTATCGGGAGGACCCTACAATGAGCAGTTCTTC. Residues: CASSLSGGPYNEQFF.

V is TRBV6-1 and J is TRBJ1-1, with D hard to call. Germline-derived CDR1 and CDR2 are MNHNS and SASEGT. The CDR3 totals 11 residues. V lost 7 bases and J 2 bases, leaving 5 bases between the germline ends. This chain's CDR3 is CASKRNTEAFF. The CDR3 bases are TGTGCCAGCAAGCGCAACACTGAAGCTTTCTTT.

The V and J genes are TRBV4-2 and TRBJ2-4, with D tentatively TRBD2 (5 bases). CDR1 and CDR2 (germline): LGHNA, YNFKEQ. This CDR3 is built from 17 residues. Trimming cost V 1 base and J 0 bases, with 13 bases left between them. CDR3 residues: CASSQAVEVGAKNIQYF. The CDR3 DNA follows: TGTGCCAGCAGCCAAGCGGTGGAGGTCGGAGCCAAAAACATTCAGTACTTC.

This clone was found a few times. The CDR3 protein is CASSSGTARSEQYF. The CDR3, as DNA: TGTGCCAGCAGCTCCGGGACAGCCCGTTCTGAGCAGTACTTC. The chain joins TRBV28 to TRBJ2-7, with 7 positions matching TRBD1. The CDR3 is 14 amino acids. The germline V gene has CDR1 MDHEN and CDR2 SYDVKM. The ends lost 6 bases at V and 7 bases at J; junction bases unmatched: 12. The full variable domain, with the rest looked up from reference TRBV28 and TRBJ2-7, is DVKVTQSSRYLVKRTGEKVFLECVQDMDHENMFWYRQDPGLGLRLIYFSYDVKMKEKGDIPEGYSVSREKKERFSLILESASTNQTSMYLCASSSGTARSEQYFGPGTRLTVT.

The chain uses TRBV28 and TRBJ1-3, with D possibly TRBD1 on 6 matching bases. There are 15 residues in the CDR3. Trimming left V 3 bases short and J 2 bases short, with 11 bases between. From germline, CDR1 is MDHEN and CDR2 SYDVKM. Here the CDR3 DNA reads TGTGCCAGCAGTTTCCCAGGGGTGGCTGGAAACACCATATATTTT. Amino acid sequence: CASSFPGVAGNTIYF.

CDR3 region: CASSPERGTSGTSSYNEQFF. The CDR3 DNA is TGTGCCAGCAGCCCCGAGAGGGGGACTAGCGGAACTAGCTCCTACAATGAGCAGTTCTTC. The chain joins TRBV5-4 to TRBJ2-1; 11 nucleotides match TRBD2. Germline V gene sequence: CDR1 SGHNT, CDR2 YYREEE (reference sequence). This CDR3 region has 20 residues. V trimming: 4 bases; J trimming: 0 bases; junction bases outside the gene matches: 15.

The chain recombines TRBV11-2 with TRBJ2-1; 15 bases match TRBD2. The CDR3 contains 15 residues. V gave up 1 base and J gave up 15 bases; unmatched junction bases: 7. Germline loops: CDR1 SGHAT, CDR2 FQNNGV. DNA of the CDR3: TGTGCCAGCAGCTTAGTCGCCGGACTAGCGGGAGGGGGGTTCTTC. It yields the protein CASSLVAGLAGGGFF.

The J gene is TRBJ2-5, the V gene TRBV7-9, with 10 bases lining up with TRBD2. CDR1 and CDR2 (germline): SEHNR, FQNEAQ (reference sequence). After removal of 6 bases from V and 1 base from J, the junction contained 5 bases not matched to a gene. The CDR3 length is 15 residues. CDR3 amino acids: CASSLAGAGQETQYF. As DNA, the CDR3 is TGTGCCAGCAGTCTAGCGGGAGCGGGCCAAGAGACCCAGTACTTC.

The rearrangement links TRBV5-1 to TRBJ2-3; the match to TRBD1 covers 10 bases. With 0 bases clipped from V and 7 bases from J, the junction kept 8 bases outside the gene matches. Germline loops: CDR1 SGHRS, CDR2 YFSETQ. This CDR3 is built from 16 residues. CDR3 protein: CASSLAGTGVLNTQYF. The CDR3 DNA is TGCGCCAGCAGCTTGGCCGGGACAGGGGTTTTGAATACGCAGTATTTT.